This TCR beta chain was sequenced for a study of CD8 T cells in Susac syndrome. While CD8+ and CD4+ T cells were isolated negatively, TEMRA cells were enriched by FACS. Random hexamers were used to reverse transcribe the RNA input (roughly 0.5 to 1 ug). TCRdb itself ran the immunoSEQ multiplex PCR reads through MiXCR, one entry per CDR3 protein. The sample carries about 210,000 distinct CDR3 sequences, approximately 95% recorded once. There are 13 residues in the CDR3. With 7 bases clipped from V and 5 bases from J, the junction kept 4 bases outside the gene matches. Per the germline V gene, CDR1 is MNHEY and CDR2 is SVGAGI.

The sample comprised CD4+ T cells from PBMCs. The chain recombines TRBV6-5 with TRBJ2-2; the match to TRBD2 covers 7 bases. The receptor's source is a human donor with multiple sclerosis. The CDR3 here is CASTFGRTGELFF. The CDR3 DNA follows: TGTGCCAGCACCTTCGGGAGGACCGGGGAGCTGTTTTTT.